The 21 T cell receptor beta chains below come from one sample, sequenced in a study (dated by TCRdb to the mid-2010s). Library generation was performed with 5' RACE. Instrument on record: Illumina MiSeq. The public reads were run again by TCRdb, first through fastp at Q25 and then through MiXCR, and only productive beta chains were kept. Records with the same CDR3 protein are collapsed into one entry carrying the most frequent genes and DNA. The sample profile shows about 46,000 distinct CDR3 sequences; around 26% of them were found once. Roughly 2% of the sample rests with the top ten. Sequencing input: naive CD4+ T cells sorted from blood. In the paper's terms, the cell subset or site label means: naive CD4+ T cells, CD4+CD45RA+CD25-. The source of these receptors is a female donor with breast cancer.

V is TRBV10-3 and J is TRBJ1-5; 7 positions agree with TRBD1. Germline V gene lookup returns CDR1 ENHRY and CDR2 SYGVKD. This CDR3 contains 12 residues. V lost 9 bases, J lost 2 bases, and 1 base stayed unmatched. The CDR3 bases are TGTGCCATTGGGACAGGCAATCAGCCCCAGCATTTT. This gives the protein CAIGTGNQPQHF.

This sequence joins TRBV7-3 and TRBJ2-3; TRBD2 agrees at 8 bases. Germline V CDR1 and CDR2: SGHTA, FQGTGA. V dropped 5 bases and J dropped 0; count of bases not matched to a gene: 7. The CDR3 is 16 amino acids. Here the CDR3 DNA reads TGTGCCAGCAGCAGAAATCCTAGCGGGAGCACAGATACGCAGTATTTT. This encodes CASSRNPSGSTDTQYF.

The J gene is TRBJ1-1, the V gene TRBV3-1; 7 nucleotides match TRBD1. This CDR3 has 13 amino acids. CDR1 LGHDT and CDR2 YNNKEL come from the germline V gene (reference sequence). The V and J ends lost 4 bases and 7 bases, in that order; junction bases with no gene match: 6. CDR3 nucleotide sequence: TGTGCCAGCAGCCTCCAGGGGGGGGGTGAAGCTTTCTTT. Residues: CASSLQGGGEAFF. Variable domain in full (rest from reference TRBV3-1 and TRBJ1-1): DTAVSQTPKYLVTQMGNDKSIKCEQNLGHDTMYWYKQDSKKFLKIMFSYNNKELIINETVPNRFSPKSPDKAHLNLHINSLELGDSAVYFCASSLQGGGEAFFGQGTRLTVV.

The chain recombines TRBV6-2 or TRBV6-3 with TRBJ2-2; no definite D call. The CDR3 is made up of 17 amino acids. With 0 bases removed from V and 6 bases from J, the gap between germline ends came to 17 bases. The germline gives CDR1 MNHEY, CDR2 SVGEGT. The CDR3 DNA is TGTGCCAGCAGTTACTCGTTTGCCCGACGTGTACCCGGGGAGCTGTTTTTT. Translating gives CASSYSFARRVPGELFF.

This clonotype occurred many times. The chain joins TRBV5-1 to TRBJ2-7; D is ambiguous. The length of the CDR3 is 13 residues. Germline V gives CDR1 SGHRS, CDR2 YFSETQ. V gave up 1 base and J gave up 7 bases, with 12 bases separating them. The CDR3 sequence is CASSLKVVGEQYF. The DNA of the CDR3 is TGCGCCAGCAGCTTGAAGGTGGTGGGGGAGCAGTACTTC.

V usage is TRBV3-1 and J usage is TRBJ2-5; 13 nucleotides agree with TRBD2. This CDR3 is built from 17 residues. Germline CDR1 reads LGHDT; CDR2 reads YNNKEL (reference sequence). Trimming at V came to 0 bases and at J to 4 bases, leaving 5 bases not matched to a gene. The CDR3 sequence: CASSQDFGLAGAETQYF. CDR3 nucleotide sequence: TGTGCCAGCAGCCAAGATTTCGGACTAGCGGGGGCAGAGACCCAGTACTTC.

The CDR3 protein is CSVSGRDRGGYTF. Here the CDR3 DNA reads TGCAGCGTTTCTGGCCGGGACCGTGGTGGCTACACCTTC. This chain links TRBV29-1 with TRBJ1-2; D might be TRBD1 (5 bases). Trimming left V 5 bases short and J 7 bases short, with 17 bases between. Germline V lookup: CDR1 SQVTM, CDR2 ANQGSEA. The CDR3 is 13 amino acids.

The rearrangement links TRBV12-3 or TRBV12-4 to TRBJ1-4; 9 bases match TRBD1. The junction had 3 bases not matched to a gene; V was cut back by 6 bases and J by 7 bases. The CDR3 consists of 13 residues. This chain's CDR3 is CASRSDRGEKLFF. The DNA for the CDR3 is TGTGCCAGCAGGTCGGACAGGGGTGAAAAACTGTTTTTT.

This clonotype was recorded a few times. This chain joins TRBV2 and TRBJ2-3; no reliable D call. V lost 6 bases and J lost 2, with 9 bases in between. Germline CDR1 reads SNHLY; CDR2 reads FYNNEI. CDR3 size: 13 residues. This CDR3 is CASSARNTDTQYF. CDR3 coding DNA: TGTGCCAGCAGCGCGAGGAACACAGATACGCAGTATTTT.

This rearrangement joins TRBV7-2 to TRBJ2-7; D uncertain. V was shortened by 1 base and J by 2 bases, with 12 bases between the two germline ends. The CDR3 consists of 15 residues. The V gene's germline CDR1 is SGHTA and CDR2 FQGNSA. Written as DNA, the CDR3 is TGTGCCAGCAGCTTAGAAGCGATGATGACCTACGAGCAGTACTTC. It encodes CASSLEAMMTYEQYF.

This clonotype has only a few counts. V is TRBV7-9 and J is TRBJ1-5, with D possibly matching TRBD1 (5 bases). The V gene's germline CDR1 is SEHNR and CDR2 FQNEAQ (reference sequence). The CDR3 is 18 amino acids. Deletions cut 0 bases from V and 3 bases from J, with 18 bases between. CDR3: CASSLARPGAGINQPQHF. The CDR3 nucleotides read TGTGCCAGCAGCTTAGCCCGTCCCGGGGCAGGGATCAATCAGCCCCAGCATTTT.

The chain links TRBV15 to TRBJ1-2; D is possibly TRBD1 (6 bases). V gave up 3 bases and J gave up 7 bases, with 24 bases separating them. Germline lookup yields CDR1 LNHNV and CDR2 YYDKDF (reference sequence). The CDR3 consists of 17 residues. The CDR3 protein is CATSREVTGTLGGGYTF. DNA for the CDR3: TGTGCCACCAGCAGGGAGGTCACAGGGACCCTAGGGGGTGGCTACACCTTC.

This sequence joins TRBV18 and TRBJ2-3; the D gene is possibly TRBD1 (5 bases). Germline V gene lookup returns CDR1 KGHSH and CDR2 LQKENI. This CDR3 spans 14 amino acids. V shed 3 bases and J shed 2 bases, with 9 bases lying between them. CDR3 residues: CASSPPGITDTQYF. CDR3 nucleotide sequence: TGTGCCAGCTCACCCCCAGGGATCACAGATACGCAGTATTTT.

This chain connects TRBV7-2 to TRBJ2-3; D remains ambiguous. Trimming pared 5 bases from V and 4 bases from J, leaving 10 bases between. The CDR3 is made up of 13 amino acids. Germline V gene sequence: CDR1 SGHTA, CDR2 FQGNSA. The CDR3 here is CASSLQYSDTQYF. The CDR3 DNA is TGTGCCAGCAGCCTACAGTATTCAGATACGCAGTATTTT.

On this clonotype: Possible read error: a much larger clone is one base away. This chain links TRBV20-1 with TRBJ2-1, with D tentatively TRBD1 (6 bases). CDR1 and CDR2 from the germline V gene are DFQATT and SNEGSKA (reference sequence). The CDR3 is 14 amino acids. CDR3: CSARDIKSYNEQLF. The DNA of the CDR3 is TGCAGTGCTCGGGACATTAAGTCCTACAATGAGCAGCTCTTC.

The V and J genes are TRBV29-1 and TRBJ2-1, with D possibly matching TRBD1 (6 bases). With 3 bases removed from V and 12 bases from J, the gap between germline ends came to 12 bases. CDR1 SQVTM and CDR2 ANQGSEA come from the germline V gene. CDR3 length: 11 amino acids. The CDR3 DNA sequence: TGCAGCGTTGATAAGGGGGAAAGGCAGTTCTTC. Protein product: CSVDKGERQFF.

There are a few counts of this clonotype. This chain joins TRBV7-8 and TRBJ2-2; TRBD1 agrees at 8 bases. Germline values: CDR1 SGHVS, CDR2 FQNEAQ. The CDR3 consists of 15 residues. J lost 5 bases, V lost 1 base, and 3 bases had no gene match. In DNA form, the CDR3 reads TGTGCCAGCAGCTTAGGACAGGGGTGGACCGGGGAGCTGTTTTTT. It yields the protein CASSLGQGWTGELFF. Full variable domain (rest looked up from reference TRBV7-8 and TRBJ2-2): GAGVSQSPRYKVAKRGQDVALRCDPISGHVSLFWYQQALGQGPEFLTYFQNEAQLDKSGLPSDRFFAERPEGSVSTLKIQRTQQEDSAVYLCASSLGQGWTGELFFGEGSRLTVL.

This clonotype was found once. Written as DNA, the CDR3 is TGCGCCAGCAGCTTGGCGGGGGGGTGGCAGCCCCAGCATTTT. Encoded protein: CASSLAGGWQPQHF. The chain recombines TRBV5-1 with TRBJ1-5; perhaps TRBD1 as D (5 bases). Looked up from germline, CDR1 is SGHRS and CDR2 is YFSETQ. The CDR3 runs 14 residues. Trimming removed 0 bases at V and 7 bases at J, with 11 bases between.

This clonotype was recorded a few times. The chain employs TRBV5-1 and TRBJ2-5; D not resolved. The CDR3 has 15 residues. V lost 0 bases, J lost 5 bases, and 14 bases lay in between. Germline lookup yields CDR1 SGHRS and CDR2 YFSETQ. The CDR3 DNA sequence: TGCGCCAGCAGCTTGGGACACCCGACGGATGAGACCCAGTACTTC. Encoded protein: CASSLGHPTDETQYF.

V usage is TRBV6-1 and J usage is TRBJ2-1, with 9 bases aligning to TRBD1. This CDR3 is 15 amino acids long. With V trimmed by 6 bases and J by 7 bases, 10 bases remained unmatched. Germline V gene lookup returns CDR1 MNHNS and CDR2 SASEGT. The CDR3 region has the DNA TGTGCCAGCAGCGCCATAGGGACAGGGTGGAATGAGCAGTTCTTC. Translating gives CASSAIGTGWNEQFF.

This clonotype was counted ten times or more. CDR3 protein: CASSQARTRSYEQYF. The CDR3 region has the DNA TGTGCCAGCAGCCAAGCCAGGACTCGATCCTACGAGCAGTACTTC. The rearrangement joins TRBV4-2 to TRBJ2-7, with a tentative D call TRBD2 (5 bases). Trimming took off 1 base at V and 1 base at J, with 11 bases between the two ends. The germline gives CDR1 LGHNA, CDR2 YNFKEQ. The CDR3 extends over 15 amino acids.